Sequencing of this T cell receptor (beta chain) was carried out in a study of blood T cell repertoires in COVID-19. Looking at the study overall: Sample material is recorded as cDNA or gDNA derived from T cells, B-cell-depleted T cells, or PBMCs.

Original handling: Reference gene primer amplification in the assay estimated nucleated cell counts. Assay used: immunoSEQ multiplex PCR; TCRdb lists only in-frame clones, some missing. V, J and clone size are those of that table, while D and trimming were read from the DNA. Of hundreds of thousands of clones listed, 85% are singletons. The sequence was obtained from a man aged 50 or older with active or convalescent COVID-19. Sequencing input: peripheral blood.

The CDR3 DNA is TGTGCCAGCAGAAAAGGACAGGCCCCAGATACGCAGTATTTT. It specifies CASRKGQAPDTQYF. The V call is TRBV6-5, the J call TRBJ2-3; 7 nucleotides align to TRBD1. The CDR3 has 14 amino acids. CDR1 and CDR2 (germline): MNHEY, SVGAGI. J was trimmed by 4 bases and V by 6 bases; bases with no gene match: 7.